This entry lists 8 T cell receptor beta chains sequenced from one sample in a study of T cells in localized non-small cell lung cancer. Data came from immunoSEQ multiplex PCR; TCRdb stores just in-frame clones and leaves some out. The table has over 40,000 clones, approximately 86% seen once. Sequencing was performed on peripheral blood, taken before any cancer treatment. Receptors were obtained from a woman between 18 and 50 years old with stage III lung adenocarcinoma.

The chain joins TRBV18 to TRBJ1-1; D is uncertain. Germline V lookup: CDR1 KGHSH, CDR2 LQKENI. CDR3 size: 14 residues. Trimming pared 6 bases from V and 1 base from J, leaving 12 bases between. The CDR3 here is CASSQAPGNTEAFF. As DNA, the CDR3 is TGTGCCAGCTCCCAAGCCCCAGGGAACACTGAAGCTTTCTTT.

V gene TRBV7-3 combines with J gene TRBJ2-5; perhaps TRBD2 as D (5 bases). Between the trimmed V and J ends, which lost 4 bases and 1 base, there was a span of 7 bases. The CDR3 runs 13 residues. CDR1 and CDR2 from the germline V gene are SGHTA and FQGTGA. The CDR3: CASSYGVQETQYF. The CDR3 DNA sequence: TGTGCCAGCAGCTACGGGGTCCAAGAGACCCAGTACTTC.

V and J are TRBV4-1 and TRBJ2-1; D assignment may be TRBD1 or TRBD2 (6 bases each). Trimming removed 0 bases at V and 4 bases at J, with 13 bases between. The CDR3 is 16 residues long. Germline V gene sequence: CDR1 MGHRA, CDR2 YSYEKL. The CDR3, as DNA: TGCGCCAGCAGCCAAGACTCGGGGGCCCTATACAATGAGCAGTTCTTC. Its translation: CASSQDSGALYNEQFF.

This chain uses TRBV9 with TRBJ2-3; no firm D call. The germline gives CDR1 SGDLS, CDR2 YYNGEE. CDR3 length: 16 amino acids. V was cut by 4 bases and J by 3 bases, with 18 bases left in between. The CDR3 bases are TGTGCCAGCAGCCGCCCAGAGACTCAGGCAACAGATACGCAGTATTTT. This codes for CASSRPETQATDTQYF.

The chain carries TRBV30 and TRBJ1-6; D is uncertain. V lost 0 bases, J lost 8 bases, and 8 bases lay in between. The CDR3 has 13 residues. Germline-derived CDR1 and CDR2 are GTSNPN and SVGIG (reference sequence). The CDR3 DNA sequence: TGTGCCTGGAGTGTATCGGGTCATTCACCCCTCCACTTT. Translating gives CAWSVSGHSPLHF.

With regard to this clone: The same CDR3 is also encoded by other DNA sequences in this sample. This chain links TRBV7-2 with TRBJ2-5; 7 bases fit TRBD2. This CDR3 comprises 13 residues. Germline V gene lookup returns CDR1 SGHTA and CDR2 FQGNSA. Trimming at V came to 3 bases and at J to 5 bases, leaving 3 bases not matched to a gene. For the CDR3, the DNA is TGTGCCAGCAGCTTTACGGGAGGCGAGACCCAGTACTTC. Translated, it gives CASSFTGGETQYF. The full variable domain, with the rest looked up from reference TRBV7-2 and TRBJ2-5, is GAGVSQSPSNKVTEKGKDVELRCDPISGHTALYWYRQSLGQGLEFLIYFQGNSAPDKSGLPSDRFSAERTGGSVSTLTIQRTQQEDSAVYLCASSFTGGETQYFGPGTRLLVL.

The rearrangement uses TRBV6-5 and TRBJ2-1; either TRBD1 or TRBD2 may fit D (5 bases each). Germline-derived CDR1 and CDR2 are MNHEY and SVGAGI. V lost 4 bases, J lost 6 bases, and 13 bases lay in between. CDR3 length: 14 residues. The CDR3: CASSLTGTTNEQFF. CDR3 DNA sequence: TGTGCCAGCAGTTTAACCGGGACCACCAATGAGCAGTTCTTC.

The CDR3 region is CASRKESGPYNEQFF. CDR3 nucleotides: TGTGCCAGTAGGAAAGAAAGCGGACCCTACAATGAGCAGTTCTTC. This chain uses TRBV19 with TRBJ2-1; TRBD2 might be the D (5 bases). In germline, CDR1 is LNHDA, CDR2 SQIVND (reference sequence). This CDR3 contains 15 residues. V was cut by 6 bases and J by 2 bases, with 14 bases left in between.